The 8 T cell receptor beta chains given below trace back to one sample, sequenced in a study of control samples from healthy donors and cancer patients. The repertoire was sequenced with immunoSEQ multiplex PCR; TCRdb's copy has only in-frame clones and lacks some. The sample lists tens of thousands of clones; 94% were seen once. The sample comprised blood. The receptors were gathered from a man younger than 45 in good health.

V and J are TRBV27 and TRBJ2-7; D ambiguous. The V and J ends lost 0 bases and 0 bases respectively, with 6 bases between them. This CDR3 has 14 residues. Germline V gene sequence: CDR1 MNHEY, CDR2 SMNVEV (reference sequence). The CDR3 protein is CASSLSSDSYEQYF. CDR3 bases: TGTGCCAGCAGTTTATCGTCAGACTCCTACGAGCAGTACTTC.

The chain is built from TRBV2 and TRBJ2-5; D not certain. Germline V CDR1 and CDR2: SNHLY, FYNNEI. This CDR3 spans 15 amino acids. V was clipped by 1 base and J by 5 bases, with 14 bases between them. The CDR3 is CASSEVDIGLETQYF. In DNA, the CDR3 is TGTGCCAGCAGTGAAGTGGATATAGGCTTGGAGACCCAGTACTTC.

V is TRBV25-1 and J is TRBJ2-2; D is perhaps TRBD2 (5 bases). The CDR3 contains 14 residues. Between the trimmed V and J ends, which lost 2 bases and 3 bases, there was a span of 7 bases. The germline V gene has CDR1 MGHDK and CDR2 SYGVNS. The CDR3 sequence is CASSETGDTGELFF. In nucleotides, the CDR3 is TGTGCCAGCAGTGAAACCGGGGACACCGGGGAGCTGTTTTTT.

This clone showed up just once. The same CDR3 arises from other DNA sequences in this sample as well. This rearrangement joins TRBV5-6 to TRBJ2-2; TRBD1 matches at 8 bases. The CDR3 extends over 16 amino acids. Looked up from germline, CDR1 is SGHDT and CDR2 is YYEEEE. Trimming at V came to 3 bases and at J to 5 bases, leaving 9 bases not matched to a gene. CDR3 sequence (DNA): TGTGCCAGCAGCTGGTCGGGTCAGGGGGCGACCGGGGAGCTGTTTTTT. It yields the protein CASSWSGQGATGELFF.

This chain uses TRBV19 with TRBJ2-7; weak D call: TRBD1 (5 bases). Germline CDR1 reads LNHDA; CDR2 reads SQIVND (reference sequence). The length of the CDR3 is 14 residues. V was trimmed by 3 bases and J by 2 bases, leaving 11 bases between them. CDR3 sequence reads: CASSIGQEAYEQYF. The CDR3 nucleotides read TGTGCCAGTAGTATCGGACAAGAGGCCTACGAGCAGTACTTC.

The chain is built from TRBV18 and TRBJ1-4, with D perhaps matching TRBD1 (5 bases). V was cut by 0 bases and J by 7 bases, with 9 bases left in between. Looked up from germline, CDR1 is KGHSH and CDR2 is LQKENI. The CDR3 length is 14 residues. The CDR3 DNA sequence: TGTGCCAGCTCACCACCCTCTGGGGCTGAAAAACTGTTTTTT. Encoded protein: CASSPPSGAEKLFF.

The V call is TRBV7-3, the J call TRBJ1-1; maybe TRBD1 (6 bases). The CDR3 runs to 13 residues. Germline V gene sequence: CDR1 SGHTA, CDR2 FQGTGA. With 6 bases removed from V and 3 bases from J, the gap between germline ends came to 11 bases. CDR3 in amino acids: CASRVRGDTEAFF. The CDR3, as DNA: TGTGCCAGCAGAGTTAGGGGGGACACTGAAGCTTTCTTT.

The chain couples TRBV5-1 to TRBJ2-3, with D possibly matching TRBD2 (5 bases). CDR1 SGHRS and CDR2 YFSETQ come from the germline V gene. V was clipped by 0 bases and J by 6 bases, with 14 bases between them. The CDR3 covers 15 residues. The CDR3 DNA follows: TGCGCCAGCAGCTTGGGACTAAAACCCGCCGATACGCAGTATTTT. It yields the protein CASSLGLKPADTQYF.